These 30 T cell receptor beta chains were all obtained from the same sample, sequenced in a study of shared clonotypes between healthy human individuals. Data came from immunoSEQ multiplex PCR; TCRdb stores just in-frame clones and leaves some out. There are 950,000 to 1,100,000 clones in the sample; approximately 80% occur only once, and roughly 0.61% lies in the top ten. The sequencing input was memory CD4+ T cells from PBMCs. Documented subset: CD45RA-negative fraction. The receptor source for this set is a man in his late teens or twenties in good health. Some clones in this sample may be carry-over from other donors' samples.

The chain is built from TRBV5-1 and TRBJ2-3, with 10 bases matching TRBD2. The junction had 10 bases not matched to a gene; V was cut back by 0 bases and J by 0 bases. The CDR3 spans 19 residues. Germline CDR1 SGHRS, CDR2 YFSETQ. Written as DNA, the CDR3 is TGCGCCAGCAGCTTGGCCATCACTAGCGGGACGGCAAGCACAGATACGCAGTATTTT. Translating it yields CASSLAITSGTASTDTQYF.

J is TRBJ2-7 and V is TRBV13, with TRBD2 matching 14 bases. The CDR3 is 16 residues long. CDR1 and CDR2 from the germline V gene are PRHDT and FYEKMQ (reference sequence). V shed 5 bases and J 6 bases; nucleotides not matched to a gene: 9. The CDR3 DNA reads as TGTGCCAGCAGCCCCAGGGGACTAGCGGGAGATCTCGAGCAGTACTTC. Translation gives CASSPRGLAGDLEQYF.

The chain recombines TRBV29-1 with TRBJ2-1, with 7 bases that match TRBD2. Germline V gene sequence: CDR1 SQVTM, CDR2 ANQGSEA. The CDR3 extends over 14 amino acids. V shed 6 bases, J shed 1 base, and the junction held 6 bases outside the gene matches. CDR3 region: CSVLRAGSYNEQFF. In nucleotides, the CDR3 is TGCAGCGTACTAAGAGCGGGATCCTACAATGAGCAGTTCTTC.

In this sample, this clone turned up a few times. V is TRBV7-3 and J is TRBJ2-2; 10 bases line up with TRBD2. The CDR3 is 17 residues long. CDR1 and CDR2 (germline): SGHTA, FQGTGA. Losses at the gene ends were 1 base for V and 6 bases for J; bases not matched to a gene: 8. The CDR3 protein is CASSLSPTGTSAGELFF. The CDR3 bases are TGTGCCAGCAGCTTAAGTCCCACCGGGACTAGCGCCGGGGAGCTGTTTTTT.

The rearrangement joins TRBV7-8 to TRBJ2-2, with D possibly being TRBD1 or TRBD2 (5 bases each). With 2 bases removed from V and 4 bases from J, the gap between germline ends came to 11 bases. The CDR3 is 15 residues long. Germline V gene lookup returns CDR1 SGHVS and CDR2 FQNEAQ. The CDR3: CASSLRGVVTGELFF. DNA for the CDR3: TGTGCCAGCAGCTTAAGAGGGGTGGTCACCGGGGAGCTGTTTTTT.

The chain has TRBV6-6 and TRBJ2-7, with 12 bases identical to TRBD1. There are 14 residues in the CDR3. With V trimmed by 6 bases and J by 7 bases, 7 bases remained unmatched. Germline CDR1 reads MNHNY; CDR2 reads SVGAGI (reference sequence). CDR3 coding DNA: TGTGCCAGCAGGCCGGGACAGGGGGCGGTTGAGCAGTACTTC. Residues: CASRPGQGAVEQYF.

In the case of this clone: The same CDR3 is also encoded by other DNA sequences in this sample. The chain carries TRBV9 and TRBJ1-1; D uncertain. CDR3 length: 15 residues. Trimming removed 0 bases at V and 2 bases at J, with 11 bases between. CDR1 is SGDLS and CDR2 is YYNGEE in the germline V gene. The CDR3 loop is CASSVVGQVNTEAFF. In DNA form, the CDR3 reads TGTGCCAGCAGCGTAGTCGGGCAGGTAAACACTGAAGCTTTCTTT.

J is TRBJ2-4 and V is TRBV11-2; weak D call: TRBD1 (5 bases). The V and J ends lost 5 bases and 0 bases respectively, with 11 bases between them. The CDR3 consists of 15 residues. The V gene's germline CDR1 is SGHAT and CDR2 FQNNGV. For the CDR3, the DNA is TGTGCCAGCAGCATCACGACAGCAGCCAAAAACATTCAGTACTTC. This gives the protein CASSITTAAKNIQYF.

This chain joins TRBV28 and TRBJ2-3, with a weak D call TRBD2 (6 bases). V shed 8 bases and J shed 3 bases, with 27 bases lying between them. The CDR3 sequence is 18 residues long. The germline gives CDR1 MDHEN, CDR2 SYDVKM. The CDR3 loop is CASVLAGAGGVSTDTQYF. The CDR3 nucleotides read TGTGCCAGCGTTTTGGCAGGAGCGGGTGGAGTGTCTACAGATACGCAGTATTTT. Combining the CDR3 with reference TRBV28 and TRBJ2-3 gives the whole variable domain DVKVTQSSRYLVKRTGEKVFLECVQDMDHENMFWYRQDPGLGLRLIYFSYDVKMKEKGDIPEGYSVSREKKERFSLILESASTNQTSMYLCASVLAGAGGVSTDTQYFGPGTRLTVL.

The rearrangement uses TRBV27 and TRBJ2-3; a weak D match, TRBD2 (6 bases). CDR1 MNHEY and CDR2 SMNVEV come from the germline V gene (reference sequence). V lost 4 bases to trimming and J lost 1 base, with 12 bases between them. This CDR3 spans 15 amino acids. For the CDR3, the DNA is TGTGCCAGCAGTTCTCCGGGAGTGCGCACAGATACGCAGTATTTT. This gives the protein CASSSPGVRTDTQYF.

The chain carries TRBV28 and TRBJ1-2; tentative D call: TRBD1 (6 bases). V lost 6 bases and J lost 4, with 21 bases in between. This CDR3 contains 16 residues. The germline gives CDR1 MDHEN, CDR2 SYDVKM. DNA of the CDR3: TGTGCCAGCAGACCCTATAGACAGGCGTCTGCCTATGGCTACACCTTC. Translation: CASRPYRQASAYGYTF.

The chain joins TRBV9 to TRBJ2-5; D is tentatively TRBD1 or TRBD2 (5 bases each). This CDR3 has 15 residues. Trimming shortened V by 0 bases and J by 2 bases, and 11 bases separated the two germline ends. From germline, CDR1 is SGDLS and CDR2 YYNGEE. CDR3 sequence: CASSVGGGVQETQYF. In DNA, the CDR3 is TGTGCCAGCAGCGTAGGTGGGGGAGTTCAAGAGACCCAGTACTTC.

The chain combines TRBV5-1 with TRBJ2-3; tentatively, D is TRBD1 (5 bases). Germline V gives CDR1 SGHRS, CDR2 YFSETQ. CDR3 size: 16 residues. Trimming left V 0 bases short and J 0 bases short, with 11 bases between. Here the CDR3 reads CASSLGQSTSTDTQYF. CDR3 nucleotides: TGCGCCAGCAGCTTGGGACAGTCGACTAGCACAGATACGCAGTATTTT.

V is TRBV14 and J is TRBJ1-1; D is perhaps TRBD1 (5 bases). V shed 1 base and J shed 4 bases, with 16 bases lying between them. Germline CDR1 and CDR2: SGHDN and FVKESK. The CDR3 runs to 16 residues. The CDR3 protein is CASSQVGEGVFTEAFF. CDR3 coding DNA: TGTGCCAGCAGCCAAGTGGGGGAGGGTGTATTCACTGAAGCTTTCTTT.

The V call is TRBV9, the J call TRBJ2-7; unclear D gene. Germline-derived CDR1 and CDR2 are SGDLS and YYNGEE. V dropped 3 bases and J dropped 3 bases, with 13 bases sitting between them. The CDR3 length is 14 residues. The CDR3 spells CASSGTVHGYEQYF. The CDR3 DNA reads TGTGCCAGCAGCGGAACAGTGCATGGCTACGAGCAGTACTTC.

J is TRBJ1-1 and V is TRBV19, with TRBD1 identical over 11 bases. With 10 bases clipped from V and 10 bases from J, the junction kept 11 bases outside the gene matches. The germline CDR1 and CDR2 sequences are LNHDA and SQIVND (reference sequence). This CDR3 contains 13 residues. The CDR3 DNA reads as TGTGCCACCACGACGGACAGGGGGCGTAGAGCTTTCTTT. Its protein is CATTTDRGRRAFF.

This rearrangement joins TRBV18 to TRBJ2-7; D gene uncertain. This CDR3 region has 14 residues. V was clipped by 0 bases and J by 9 bases, with 15 bases between them. Germline CDR1 KGHSH, CDR2 LQKENI. The CDR3 spells CASSPPLESTRQYF. The CDR3 nucleotides are TGTGCCAGCTCACCACCGTTGGAAAGTACGAGGCAGTACTTC.

The chain joins TRBV4-1 to TRBJ2-3, with 12 bases lining up with TRBD2. The CDR3 has 14 amino acids. With V trimmed by 4 bases and J by 6 bases, 2 bases remained unmatched. In germline, CDR1 is MGHRA, CDR2 YSYEKL. The CDR3: CASSRTSGGDTQYF. The CDR3 DNA reads TGCGCCAGCAGCCGCACTAGCGGGGGGGATACGCAGTATTTT.

This clone came up a few times. The chain couples TRBV5-1 to TRBJ1-2; D possibly corresponds to TRBD1 (5 bases). The CDR3 is 16 amino acids. The germline gives CDR1 SGHRS, CDR2 YFSETQ. V lost 0 bases and J lost 3, with 15 bases in between. CDR3 in amino acids: CASSLAAGRKDYGYTF. DNA of the CDR3: TGCGCCAGCAGCTTGGCCGCGGGACGGAAAGACTATGGCTACACCTTC.

The chain links TRBV28 to TRBJ1-2; D uncertain. Deletions cut 5 bases from V and 3 bases from J, with 10 bases between. This CDR3 spans 13 amino acids. Germline values: CDR1 MDHEN, CDR2 SYDVKM. CDR3 nucleotide sequence: TGTGCCAGCAGTCCCCGGACCTACTATGGCTACACCTTC. Protein sequence: CASSPRTYYGYTF.

The chain recombines TRBV18 with TRBJ1-3; D is ambiguous. The CDR3 extends over 16 amino acids. Trimming took off 3 bases at V and 2 bases at J, with 14 bases between the two ends. The germline CDR1 and CDR2 sequences are KGHSH and LQKENI. The CDR3 sequence: CASSPQNPGTGNTIYF. CDR3 bases: TGTGCCAGCTCACCCCAGAACCCAGGAACTGGAAACACCATATATTTT.

The rearrangement joins TRBV5-4 to TRBJ1-2, with TRBD1 matching over 7 bases. The germline V gene encodes CDR1 SGHNT and CDR2 YYREEE (reference sequence). The ends lost 4 bases at V and 2 bases at J; junction bases unmatched: 8. The CDR3 sequence is 15 residues long. The CDR3 here is CASSPSLTGNYGYTF. CDR3 coding DNA: TGTGCCAGCAGCCCCTCCCTGACAGGGAACTATGGCTACACCTTC.

The gene calls are TRBV6-1 and TRBJ1-1; D is ambiguous. Looked up from germline, CDR1 is MNHNS and CDR2 is SASEGT. The CDR3 extends over 15 amino acids. The V gene lost 6 bases and the J gene lost 4 bases, with 18 bases spanning the gap. The CDR3 DNA reads as TGTGCCAGCAGCGCACTTTCTTACCGAGGCACTGAAGCTTTCTTT. This sequence encodes CASSALSYRGTEAFF.

This chain's CDR3 is CASDPRQGPSYEQYF. The CDR3, as DNA: TGTGCCAGCGACCCGAGACAGGGACCCTCCTACGAGCAGTACTTC. This rearrangement joins TRBV6-5 to TRBJ2-7; the match to TRBD1 covers 7 bases. CDR3 length: 15 residues. The germline gives CDR1 MNHEY, CDR2 SVGAGI. Trimming removed 8 bases from V and 0 bases from J; junction bases left unmatched: 10.

The chain's CDR3 is CSVAGGSGRGGELFF. The CDR3, as DNA: TGCAGCGTTGCTGGTGGTAGCGGGAGGGGCGGGGAGCTGTTTTTT. The rearrangement joins TRBV29-1 to TRBJ2-2; TRBD2 matches 11 bases. Germline loops: CDR1 SQVTM, CDR2 ANQGSEA. The CDR3 length is 15 residues. The V gene end was trimmed by 4 bases and the J gene end by 7 bases; junction bases not matched to a gene: 8.

The J gene is TRBJ1-3, the V gene TRBV18; 9 positions agree with TRBD1. V lost 4 bases, J lost 4 bases, and 5 bases stayed unmatched. This CDR3 is built from 15 residues. CDR1 and CDR2 (germline): KGHSH, LQKENI. CDR3 coding DNA: TGTGCCAGCTCACTACGGACAGGGGTCGGAAACACCATATATTTT. It translates to CASSLRTGVGNTIYF.

This clone was seen a single time. The chain combines TRBV20-1 with TRBJ2-1; D is unresolved. The CDR3 is 11 residues long. Trimming took off 8 bases at V and 8 bases at J, with 13 bases between the two ends. Germline V gene data show CDR1 as DFQATT and CDR2 as SNEGSKA (reference sequence). This chain's CDR3 is CSTFATHEQFF. The CDR3 DNA follows: TGCAGTACGTTCGCTACCCATGAGCAGTTCTTC.

This clone was recorded many times. V is TRBV10-1 and J is TRBJ1-5; the match to TRBD1 covers 7 bases. Germline-derived CDR1 and CDR2 are WNHNN and SYGVQD (reference sequence). The CDR3 extends over 16 amino acids. V lost 6 bases and J lost 6; bases outside the gene matches: 14. The DNA of the CDR3 is TGCGCCAGCAGGACAGGGAACGGGCATGTCGGTCAGCCCCAGCATTTT. It codes for CASRTGNGHVGQPQHF.

Remarks on this clone: The identical CDR3 is also encoded by other nucleotide sequences in the sample. The chain uses TRBV18 and TRBJ2-7; D remains ambiguous. The V end was cut by 2 bases, the J end by 5 bases, with 4 bases between. The germline CDR1 and CDR2 sequences are KGHSH and LQKENI. This CDR3 spans 11 amino acids. Here the CDR3 DNA reads TGTGCCAGCTCACCAAGGGACGAGCAGTACTTC. Its protein is CASSPRDEQYF.

The V gene is TRBV10-3, the J gene TRBJ2-5; TRBD1 or TRBD2 may be the D gene (6 bases each). The V end was cut by 6 bases, the J end by 4 bases, with 12 bases between. CDR1 and CDR2 (germline): ENHRY, SYGVKD. The CDR3 contains 13 residues. DNA for the CDR3: TGTGCCATCAGCGAAGGGGGAGGAGAGACCCAGTACTTC. This codes for CAISEGGGETQYF.